Shown below are 3 T cell receptor beta chains from a single sample sequenced in a study of blood T cell repertoires in COVID-19. Only in-frame clones appear in the TCRdb table, and some are missing; sequencing was by immunoSEQ multiplex PCR. The sample gives fewer than 55,000 clones, around 82% of which show up once; around a quarter is in the top ten. Sequencing used peripheral blood. All receptors derive from a woman older than 75 with COVID-19, enrolled during active disease.

V usage is TRBV30 and J usage is TRBJ2-2; 8 positions agree with TRBD2. The ends lost 0 bases at V and 0 bases at J; junction bases unmatched: 9. The CDR3 spans 18 residues. Germline V gene data show CDR1 as GTSNPN and CDR2 as SVGIG (reference sequence). The CDR3 protein is CAWSVRLLAGSNTGELFF. The DNA for the CDR3 is TGTGCCTGGAGTGTACGGCTCCTAGCGGGCTCGAACACCGGGGAGCTGTTTTTT.

This chain uses TRBV9 with TRBJ1-1; the D is unclear. The CDR3 loop spans 15 amino acids. V was clipped by 0 bases and J by 4 bases, with 13 bases between them. Germline V gene sequence: CDR1 SGDLS, CDR2 YYNGEE. The CDR3 loop reads CASSVAGGYGTEAFF. The DNA of the CDR3 is TGTGCCAGCAGCGTAGCCGGAGGGTACGGCACTGAAGCTTTCTTT.

V and J are TRBV11-3 and TRBJ2-1; D is uncertain. With 4 bases removed from V and 4 bases from J, the gap between germline ends came to 8 bases. The CDR3 is 13 residues long. The germline V gene has CDR1 SGHNT and CDR2 YENEEA. DNA for the CDR3: TGTGCCAGCAGCTCATCCAGGTACAATGAGCAGTTCTTC. Translation gives CASSSSRYNEQFF.